This passage covers 21 T cell receptor beta chains from one sample sequenced in a study of T cells after posttransplantation cyclophosphamide. Cells defined as naive were viable CD3+CD4+ or CD3+CD8+ and CCR7+CD45RA+CD45RO-CD95-CD27+CD28+. Sequencing used immunoSEQ multiplex PCR; TCRdb keeps in-frame clones, though not all of them. This sample has 31,000 or so clones; 91% occur once, and the top ten carry roughly 0.096%. The source material was naive CD4+ T cells sorted from blood. These receptors were collected from a man aged 30 to 45 in good health and a related stem cell transplant donor.

V gene TRBV19 combines with J gene TRBJ2-3; the match to TRBD1 covers 9 bases. The CDR3 is 16 residues long. After removal of 6 bases from V and 3 bases from J, the junction contained 10 bases not matched to a gene. CDR1 is LNHDA and CDR2 is SQIVND in the germline V gene (reference sequence). The CDR3 reads CASSHLRDRVTDTQYF. The DNA for the CDR3 is TGTGCCAGTAGCCACCTTCGGGACAGGGTGACAGATACGCAGTATTTT.

This rearrangement joins TRBV4-3 to TRBJ2-7; D perhaps matches TRBD1 (6 bases). Germline CDR1 reads LGHNA; CDR2 reads YSLEER. This CDR3 is built from 14 residues. V lost 1 base to trimming and J lost 6 bases, with 13 bases between them. Here the CDR3 reads CASSQAKGVGEQYF. CDR3 coding DNA: TGCGCCAGCAGCCAAGCCAAGGGGGTGGGCGAGCAGTACTTC.

The genes are TRBV19 and TRBJ1-5; 11 bases map to TRBD1. The CDR3 loop spans 15 amino acids. Losses at the gene ends were 4 bases for V and 3 bases for J; bases not matched to a gene: 2. Germline lookup yields CDR1 LNHDA and CDR2 SQIVND (reference sequence). This chain's CDR3 is CASSTGQGVNQPQHF. The CDR3 nucleotides read TGTGCCAGTAGTACGGGACAGGGGGTCAATCAGCCCCAGCATTTT.

The chain recombines TRBV28 with TRBJ1-5, with D maybe TRBD1 (5 bases). Trimming stripped 6 bases from V and 5 bases from J, with 8 bases between. CDR3 length: 12 residues. The germline CDR1 and CDR2 sequences are MDHEN and SYDVKM. This chain's CDR3 is CASRMTDQPQHF. CDR3 coding DNA: TGTGCCAGCAGGATGACAGATCAGCCCCAGCATTTT.

The J gene is TRBJ1-5, the V gene TRBV19; D remains ambiguous. V was cut by 2 bases and J by 0 bases, with 8 bases left in between. CDR1 and CDR2 (germline): LNHDA, SQIVND (reference sequence). CDR3 length: 15 residues. In nucleotides, the CDR3 is TGTGCCAGTAGTATACGGGAGGGTAGCAATCAGCCCCAGCATTTT. Translating gives CASSIREGSNQPQHF.

The chain joins TRBV6-5 to TRBJ1-4; TRBD1 matches at 9 bases. Germline CDR1 reads MNHEY; CDR2 reads SVGAGI. The ends lost 6 bases at V and 8 bases at J; junction bases unmatched: 7. This CDR3 comprises 14 residues. CDR3 sequence: CASRQQGAGEKLFF. The CDR3 DNA sequence: TGTGCCAGCAGACAACAGGGGGCGGGAGAAAAACTGTTTTTT.

This sequence joins TRBV6-1 and TRBJ2-3; 9 positions match TRBD2. V trimming: 3 bases; J trimming: 0 bases; junction bases outside the gene matches: 4. From germline, CDR1 is MNHNS and CDR2 SASEGT. The CDR3 totals 16 residues. CDR3 loop: CASSETSGSSTDTQYF. The CDR3 nucleotides read TGTGCCAGCAGTGAGACTAGCGGCTCTAGCACAGATACGCAGTATTTT.

The J gene is TRBJ2-1, the V gene TRBV2; D is perhaps TRBD1 (6 bases). CDR3 length: 16 residues. The V gene's germline CDR1 is SNHLY and CDR2 FYNNEI. The V gene lost 6 bases and the J gene lost 0 bases, with 15 bases spanning the gap. The CDR3 here is CASRPLTGSSYNEQFF. The CDR3 region has the DNA TGTGCCAGCAGACCTCTGACAGGCAGCTCCTACAATGAGCAGTTCTTC.

The chain has TRBV5-5 and TRBJ2-1; 11 bases fit TRBD1. CDR3 size: 17 residues. The germline CDR1 and CDR2 sequences are SGHKS and YYEKEE (reference sequence). Trimming cost V 1 base and J 9 bases; bases outside gene matches: 12. CDR3 region: CASSLILVGQGASEQFF. CDR3 nucleotide sequence: TGTGCCAGCAGCTTGATTCTGGTTGGACAGGGGGCCTCTGAGCAGTTCTTC.

CDR3 sequence reads: CASSRGGTEAFF. The CDR3 nucleotides are TGTGCCAGCAGCCGGGGGGGCACTGAAGCTTTCTTT. The chain combines TRBV7-3 with TRBJ1-1; TRBD1 is a possible D gene (5 bases). Trimming took 5 bases from V and 4 from J, leaving 8 bases between them. The CDR3 has 12 residues. Germline V lookup: CDR1 SGHTA, CDR2 FQGTGA. Full variable domain (missing parts from reference TRBV7-3 and TRBJ1-1): GAGVSQTPSNKVTEKGKYVELRCDPISGHTALYWYRQSLGQGPEFLIYFQGTGAADDSGLPNDRFFAVRPEGSVSTLKIQRTERGDSAVYLCASSRGGTEAFFGQGTRLTVV.

The CDR3 bases are TGCGCCAGCAGCTTGCTAGGGGGGAACACCGGGGAGCTGTTTTTT. Its translation is CASSLLGGNTGELFF. The V gene is TRBV5-1, the J gene TRBJ2-2, with a possible D match to TRBD1 (6 bases). The germline V gene encodes CDR1 SGHRS and CDR2 YFSETQ. The V end was cut by 1 base, the J end by 1 base, with 8 bases between. The CDR3 covers 15 residues. The whole variable domain, filled in from reference TRBV5-1 and TRBJ2-2, reads KAGVTQTPRYLIKTRGQQVTLSCSPISGHRSVSWYQQTPGQGLQFLFEYFSETQRNKGNFPGRFSGRQFSNSRSEMNVSTLELGDSALYLCASSLLGGNTGELFFGEGSRLTVL.

The J gene is TRBJ2-3, the V gene TRBV19; the D gene is possibly TRBD1 (6 bases). There are 13 residues in the CDR3. CDR1 is LNHDA, CDR2 SQIVND, per germline (reference sequence). V lost 7 bases to trimming and J lost 0 bases, with 8 bases between them. For the CDR3, the DNA is TGTGCCAGTAAGACAGGTAGCACAGATACGCAGTATTTT. It is translated as CASKTGSTDTQYF. Based on the CDR3 plus reference TRBV19 and TRBJ2-3, the full variable domain is DGGITQSPKYLFRKEGQNVTLSCEQNLNHDAMYWYRQDPGQGLRLIYYSQIVNDFQKGDIAEGYSVSREKKESFPLTVTSAQKNPTAFYLCASKTGSTDTQYFGPGTRLTVL.

The count of this clone is one. This chain connects TRBV5-1 to TRBJ1-2; a possible D gene is TRBD1 (5 bases). The germline gives CDR1 SGHRS, CDR2 YFSETQ. Trimming left V 0 bases short and J 7 bases short, with 10 bases between. The CDR3 is 13 residues long. Here the CDR3 DNA reads TGCGCCAGCAGCTTGGCAGGGAGGGGTGGCTACACCTTC. Amino acids: CASSLAGRGGYTF.

The gene calls are TRBV6-5 and TRBJ2-3, with 8 nucleotides matching TRBD2. The V gene's germline CDR1 is MNHEY and CDR2 SVGAGI. V gave up 5 bases and J gave up 3 bases; unmatched junction bases: 1. The CDR3 runs 13 residues. CDR3 region: CASSQRGTDTQYF. CDR3 nucleotides: TGTGCCAGCAGTCAGCGGGGGACAGATACGCAGTATTTT.

The chain employs TRBV7-3 and TRBJ1-2; D may be TRBD1 (6 bases). Trimming took off 0 bases at V and 6 bases at J, with 14 bases between the two ends. Germline lookup yields CDR1 SGHTA and CDR2 FQGTGA. The CDR3 has 15 residues. CDR3 in DNA: TGTGCCAGCAGCTTAACGGGGGGGGCGGAAAATGGCTACACCTTC. This translates into CASSLTGGAENGYTF.

J is TRBJ1-1 and V is TRBV19, with D perhaps matching TRBD1 (5 bases). The V end lost 3 bases, the J end lost 0 bases, and 14 bases lay between the germline ends. This CDR3 has 16 residues. CDR1 and CDR2 (germline): LNHDA, SQIVND (reference sequence). The CDR3 DNA is TGTGCCAGTAGTATCTCGGGGGGGTGGCTGAACACTGAAGCTTTCTTT. Translation: CASSISGGWLNTEAFF.

The chain joins TRBV2 to TRBJ2-6, with 7 nucleotides matching TRBD1. CDR3 length: 18 residues. J lost 0 bases, V lost 3 bases, and 8 bases had no gene match. Germline V gives CDR1 SNHLY, CDR2 FYNNEI. This CDR3 is CASSERTGMTSGANVLTF. The CDR3 DNA is TGTGCCAGCAGTGAGCGGACAGGAATGACCTCTGGGGCCAACGTCCTGACTTTC.

The chain links TRBV10-3 to TRBJ1-1, with D maybe TRBD1 (6 bases). Germline V gene lookup returns CDR1 ENHRY and CDR2 SYGVKD. The CDR3 is 14 residues long. The V end lost 0 bases, the J end lost 1 base, and 6 bases lay between the germline ends. CDR3 coding DNA: TGTGCCATCAGTGAGTCCAGGGGGAACACTGAAGCTTTCTTT. It yields the protein CAISESRGNTEAFF.

The chain is built from TRBV7-2 and TRBJ2-3; TRBD2 matches 8 bases. The CDR3 is 18 residues long. The junction had 13 bases not matched to a gene; V was cut back by 1 base and J by 4 bases. CDR1 and CDR2 (germline): SGHTA, FQGNSA. This CDR3 reads CASSLGVAGGGRADTQYF. CDR3 DNA: TGTGCCAGCAGCTTAGGAGTTGCGGGGGGAGGTAGGGCAGATACGCAGTATTTT.

The V gene is TRBV11-3, the J gene TRBJ2-5; 11 bases are a match to TRBD1. The CDR3 is 15 amino acids. With V trimmed by 5 bases and J by 5 bases, 7 bases remained unmatched. The V gene's germline CDR1 is SGHNT and CDR2 YENEEA. In DNA form, the CDR3 reads TGTGCCAGCAGCCCTCGGACAGGGGGCGGGGAGACCCAGTACTTC. As protein: CASSPRTGGGETQYF.

In this sample, this clone turned up once. V usage is TRBV15 and J usage is TRBJ1-6; the match to TRBD1 covers 7 bases. CDR1 is LNHNV, CDR2 YYDKDF, per germline (reference sequence). Trimming took 1 base from V and 7 from J; bases not matched to a gene: 4. The CDR3 covers 15 residues. The CDR3: CATSRVTGRNSPLHF. DNA of the CDR3: TGTGCCACCAGCAGAGTGACAGGGAGGAATTCACCCCTCCACTTT. Drawing the rest from reference TRBV15 and TRBJ1-6, the complete variable domain is DAMVIQNPRYQVTQFGKPVTLSCSQTLNHNVMYWYQQKSSQAPKLLFHYYDKDFNNEADTPDNFQSRRPNTSFCFLDIRSPGLGDTAMYLCATSRVTGRNSPLHFGNGTRLTVT.